The present entry profiles one TCR beta chain with its context. This clonotype was recorded many times. The antigen it recognizes is unknown. Base qualities are not provided; no much larger clone lies one nucleotide away. The record originates from a study of neurological immune-mediated disorders (dated by TCRdb to 2018 to 2020). In terms of the full investigation: Peripheral blood TCR-beta repertoires from HTLV-I-associated myelopathy (HAM/TSP) patients, multiple sclerosis patients and healthy controls were compared by UMI-based sequencing. Longitudinal samples, technical triplicates and paired sorted CD4+ and CD8+ T-cell subsets, alongside PBMC samples, were included among the roughly 100 TCR-beta libraries. The cohort comprised 68 subjects: roughly 15 HAM/TSP patients, 34 multiple sclerosis patients and 20 healthy controls. Study-wide findings and limitations: TCR clonal expansion was highest in HAM/TSP patients and lowest in MS patients, with MS patients falling below even healthy controls. No identical CDR3 amino acid sequences were found to be shared among expanded clones across subjects, suggesting that TCR-beta repertoires were private in all groups.

Blood bank volunteers in Maryland, USA served as the healthy controls. For the unsorted PBMC libraries, 2 million PBMCs were stored in RNAlater at -80 degrees C until RNA extraction and were used to generate the libraries. PBMCs were separated from peripheral blood using Ficoll-Hypaque density gradient centrifugation and then cryopreserved in liquid nitrogen. cDNA was synthesized by template-switch 5'RACE using a primer carrying a 10-nucleotide random unique molecular identifier by which each TCR transcript was tagged. Every sequencing run covered 15-18 subjects and yielded more than 180 million TCR-beta sequences. The RNeasy kit was used for extraction of total RNA. Using the KAPA Real-time Library Amplification kit, TCR-beta VDJ regions were amplified with primers for the TCR constant region and the 5'RACE anchor. Sample indexes and Illumina adaptors were added in a first PCR, and a second PCR then increased library yield. After Ampure bead purification, the TCR product of roughly 650 bp was size-selected on a 2% E-gel SizeSelection system. Library quality was checked on a Bioanalyzer, concentration was measured with Qubit, and libraries were quantified with the Kapa Library Quantification kit before pooling. An Illumina HiSeq 2500 was used to sequence the libraries paired-end at 2 x 150 bp. To increase sequence diversity, about 25-31% phiX was spiked into each library pool. Concerning the study's data processing: Quality-filtered reads were processed with the UMI-based MiGEC pipeline, which removed over 80% of raw TCR sequences during error correction. IMGT germline references were used for alignment of VDJ genes, and clonotypes were defined by a unique CDR3 amino acid sequence together with V-J genes. Clonal expansion, Shannon diversity and CDR3 relatedness (CalcPairwiseDistances, ClusterSamples) were evaluated with VDJtools, and phylogenetic trees were built with CLCbio workbench. Using coefficient-of-variation modelling across technical triplicates, the study counted a clone as expanded if it had at least 8 unique UMIs. TCRdb reworked the public reads: Q25 trimming with fastp, MiXCR clone assembly, productive beta chains retained. Entries that share a CDR3 protein sequence are merged under the most common genes and DNA. TCRdb, not the authors, supplied the V and J calls. This sample comprises roughly 30,000 distinct CDR3 sequences, over 4% of them detected only once. The ten largest make up roughly 23% of the sample.

Sequencing was performed on PBMCs. This clonotype was obtained from a man aged 18 to 30 in good health.

The sequenced DNA: TGCAGTGCTGGCGACAGAGTAGCCAAAAACATTCAGTACTTC. The resulting protein is CSAGDRVAKNIQYF. Recombination connected TRBV20-1 to TRBJ2-4; the D segment could be TRBD1, given 5 matching bases. As encoded in the germline V gene (reference sequence), CDR1 is DFQATT while CDR2 is SNEGSKA. V is cut by 5 bases and J by 0 bases, and the space between the germline ends is 11 bases. From its cysteine to its phenylalanine, the CDR3 spans 14 amino acids. Of the read, only the CDR3 DNA is kept; its 42 bases are in frame from base 1.